Listed below are T cell receptor beta chains from one sample, sequenced in a study of OX40 agonist ivuxolimab in advanced cancers. The method was immunoSEQ multiplex PCR; TCRdb's version includes in-frame clones alone and lacks a portion of them. The table includes about 58,000 clones, 65% to 85% detected once. Specimen: CD4+ or CD8+ T cells sorted from blood, collected in a trial of the OX40 agonist ivuxolimab. These receptors originate from an adult with an advanced solid tumor such as melanoma, head and neck, liver or kidney cancer. Both conserved end residues are part of each CDR3. Each record gives: J gene, V gene, clone size, CDR3 protein. Not all rows give a size; the values are once, few, many and, for expanded clones, a class.

TRBJ2-7 TRBV27 - CASSLSRGPYEQYF
TRBJ2-1 TRBV7-2 - CASSLAGRHNEQFF
TRBJ2-5 TRBV7-2 - CASSFAGTGAETQYF
TRBJ2-1 TRBV5-1 - CASSLALGQGSNEQFF
TRBJ2-1 TRBV5-1 - CASSLWTTTNREQFF
TRBJ1-2 TRBV11-2 - CASSALSGQNYGYTF
TRBJ2-2 TRBV11-1 few CASSFDRGELFF
TRBJ2-2 TRBV9 - CASSSGTRANTGELFF
TRBJ2-2 TRBV7-3 - CASSPYETSGSSGELFF
TRBJ2-3 TRBV7-3 - CASSLIGSTQYF
TRBJ2-2 TRBV4-2 - CASSRQRGRAGTGELFF
TRBJ1-1 TRBV30 once CAWTLGGQGHTEAFF
TRBJ2-5 TRBV20-1 - CSAPYQETQYF
TRBJ2-3 TRBV7-9 - CASSMGLAGVGDTQYF
TRBJ1-5 TRBV19 - CASSEFSSNQPQHF
TRBJ2-1 TRBV11-2 - CASSLGGRTALYNEQFF
TRBJ1-1 TRBV6-5 - CASSYSQGATEAFF
TRBJ1-2 TRBV18 - CASSPEQRLTNYGYTF
TRBJ2-7 TRBV7-2 - CASSLEGGTASYEQYF
TRBJ2-1 TRBV4-2 - CASSQDPRGLAGIYSSYNEQFF
TRBJ2-1 TRBV11-2 - CASSSSRYSGHNEQFF
TRBJ2-7 TRBV7-2 - CASSLERQYEQYF
TRBJ2-2 TRBV5-1 - CASGGNAGELFF
TRBJ1-2 TRBV15 once CATSRGDGYYGYTF
TRBJ1-2 TRBV14 - CASSQNQGDGYTF
TRBJ1-1 TRBV4-1 few CASSQATRALVMNTEAFF
TRBJ1-4 TRBV5-1 - CASSLRPDKNEKLFF
TRBJ2-3 TRBV5-1 once CASSLGRTSGGASDTQYF
TRBJ2-6 TRBV6-5 - CASVGRRAGANVLTF
TRBJ1-1 TRBV5-1 - CASSFQLNTEAFF
TRBJ2-7 TRBV5-6 - CASSPSLGQGSYEQYF
TRBJ1-2 TRBV18 - CASSPDSLDGYTF
TRBJ1-6 TRBV6-1 - CASTANSPLHF
TRBJ2-1 TRBV5-5 - CASSLGTSSYNEQFF
TRBJ2-3 TRBV27 few CASSSRDVSTDTQYF
TRBJ2-7 TRBV5-8 - CASSSWTGTYEQYF
TRBJ2-1 TRBV7-3 - CASSPGLAGGLGEQFF